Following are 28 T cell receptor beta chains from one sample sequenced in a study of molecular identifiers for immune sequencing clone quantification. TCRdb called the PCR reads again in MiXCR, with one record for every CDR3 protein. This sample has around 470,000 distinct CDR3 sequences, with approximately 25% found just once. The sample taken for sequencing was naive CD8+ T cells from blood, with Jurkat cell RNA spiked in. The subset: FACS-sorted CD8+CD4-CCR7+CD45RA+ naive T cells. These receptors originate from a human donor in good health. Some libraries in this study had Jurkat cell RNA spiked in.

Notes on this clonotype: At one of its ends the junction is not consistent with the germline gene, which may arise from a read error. CDR3 bases: TGTGCCTGGAGTGTGCCAGGGGGCATCCAAGAGACCCAGCGCTTC. Amino acids: CAWSVPGGIQETQRF. The chain uses TRBV30 and TRBJ2-5, with 8 bases that match TRBD1. The germline V gene has CDR1 GTSNPN and CDR2 SVGIG (reference sequence). The CDR3 totals 15 residues.

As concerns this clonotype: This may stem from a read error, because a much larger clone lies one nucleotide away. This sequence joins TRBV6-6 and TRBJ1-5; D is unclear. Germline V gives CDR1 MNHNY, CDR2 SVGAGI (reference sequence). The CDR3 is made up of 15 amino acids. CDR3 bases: TGTGCCAGCAGTTACCATCAATATAGCAATCTGCCCCAGCATTTT. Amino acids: CASSYHQYSNLPQHF.

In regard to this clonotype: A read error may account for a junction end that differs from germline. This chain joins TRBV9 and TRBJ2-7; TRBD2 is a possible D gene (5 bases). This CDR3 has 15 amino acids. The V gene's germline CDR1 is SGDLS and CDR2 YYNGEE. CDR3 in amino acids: CASSVTPGSSYEQSF. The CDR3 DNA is TGTGCCAGCAGCGTAACCCCGGGGTCCTCCTACGAGCAGTCCTTC.

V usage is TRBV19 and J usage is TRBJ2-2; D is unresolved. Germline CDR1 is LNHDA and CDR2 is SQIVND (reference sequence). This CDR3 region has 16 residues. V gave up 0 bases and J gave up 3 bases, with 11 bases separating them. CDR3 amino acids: CASSIDPRQYTGELFF. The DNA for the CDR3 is TGTGCCAGTAGTATAGATCCGAGGCAGTACACCGGGGAGCTGTTTTTT. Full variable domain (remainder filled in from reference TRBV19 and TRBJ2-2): DGGITQSPKYLFRKEGQNVTLSCEQNLNHDAMYWYRQDPGQGLRLIYYSQIVNDFQKGDIAEGYSVSREKKESFPLTVTSAQKNPTAFYLCASSIDPRQYTGELFFGEGSRLTVL.

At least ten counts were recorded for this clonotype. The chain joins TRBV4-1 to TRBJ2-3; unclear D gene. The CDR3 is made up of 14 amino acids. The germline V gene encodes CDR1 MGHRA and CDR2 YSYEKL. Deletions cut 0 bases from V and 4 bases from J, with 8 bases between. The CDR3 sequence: CASSQEPGADTQYF. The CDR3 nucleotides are TGCGCCAGCAGCCAAGAACCAGGAGCAGATACGCAGTATTTT.

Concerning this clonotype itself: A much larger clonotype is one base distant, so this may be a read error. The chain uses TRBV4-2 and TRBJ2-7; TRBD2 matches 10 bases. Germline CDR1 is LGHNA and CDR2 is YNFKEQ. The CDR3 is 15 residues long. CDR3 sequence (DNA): TGTGCCAGCAGCCAGATAACTAGCGGGGTCTACGTGCAGTACTTC. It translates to CASSQITSGVYVQYF.

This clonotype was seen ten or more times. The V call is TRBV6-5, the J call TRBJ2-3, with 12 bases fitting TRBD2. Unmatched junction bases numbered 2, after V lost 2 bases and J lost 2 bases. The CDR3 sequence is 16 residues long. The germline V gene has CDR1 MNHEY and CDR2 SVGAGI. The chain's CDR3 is CASSYGLAGYTDTQYF. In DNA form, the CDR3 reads TGTGCCAGCAGTTACGGACTAGCGGGATACACAGATACGCAGTATTTT.

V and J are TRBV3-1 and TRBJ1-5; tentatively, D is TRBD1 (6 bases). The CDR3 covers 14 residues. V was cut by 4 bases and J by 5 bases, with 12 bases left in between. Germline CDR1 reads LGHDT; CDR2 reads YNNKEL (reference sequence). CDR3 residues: CASSRGRADQPQHF. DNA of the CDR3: TGTGCCAGCAGCCGGGGGCGAGCGGATCAGCCCCAGCATTTT.

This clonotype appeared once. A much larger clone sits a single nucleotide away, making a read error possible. In DNA, the CDR3 is TGCAGCGTTGGCTATCGCGCGGGGAACACTGAAGCTTTCTTT. Translating it yields CSVGYRAGNTEAFF. The V call is TRBV29-1, the J call TRBJ1-1; D remains ambiguous. The CDR3 has 14 residues. CDR1 SQVTM and CDR2 ANQGSEA come from the germline V gene. Trimming removed 4 bases from V and 1 base from J, with 13 bases in between.

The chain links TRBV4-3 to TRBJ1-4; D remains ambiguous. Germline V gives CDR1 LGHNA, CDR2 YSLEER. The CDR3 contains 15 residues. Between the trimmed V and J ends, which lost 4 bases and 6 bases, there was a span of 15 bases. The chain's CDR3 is CASSREPGDHEKLFF. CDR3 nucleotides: TGCGCCAGCAGCCGGGAACCAGGTGATCATGAAAAACTGTTTTTT.

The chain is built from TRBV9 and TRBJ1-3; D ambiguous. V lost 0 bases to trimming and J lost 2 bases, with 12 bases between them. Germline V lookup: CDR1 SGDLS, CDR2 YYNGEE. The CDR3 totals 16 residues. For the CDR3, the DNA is TGTGCCAGCAGCGTAGAAAGGGCTGGGACTGGAAACACCATATATTTT. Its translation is CASSVERAGTGNTIYF.

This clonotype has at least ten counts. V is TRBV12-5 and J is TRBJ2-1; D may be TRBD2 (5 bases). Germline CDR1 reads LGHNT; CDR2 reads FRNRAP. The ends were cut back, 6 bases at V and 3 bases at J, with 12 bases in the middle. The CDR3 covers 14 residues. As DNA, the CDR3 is TGTGCTAGTGGATCCGACGGGATCTACAATGAGCAGTTCTTC. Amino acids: CASGSDGIYNEQFF.

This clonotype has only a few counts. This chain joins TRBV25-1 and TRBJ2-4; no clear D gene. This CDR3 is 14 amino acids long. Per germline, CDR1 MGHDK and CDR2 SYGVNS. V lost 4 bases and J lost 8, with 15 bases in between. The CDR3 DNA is TGTGCCAGCAGTGGCTTACAAATAGGAGACATTCAGTACTTC. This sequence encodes CASSGLQIGDIQYF. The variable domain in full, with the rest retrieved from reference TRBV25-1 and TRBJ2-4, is EADIYQTPRYLVIGTGKKITLECSQTMGHDKMYWYQQDPGMELHLIHYSYGVNSTEKGDLSSESTVSRIRTEHFPLTLESARPSHTSQYLCASSGLQIGDIQYFGAGTRLSVL.

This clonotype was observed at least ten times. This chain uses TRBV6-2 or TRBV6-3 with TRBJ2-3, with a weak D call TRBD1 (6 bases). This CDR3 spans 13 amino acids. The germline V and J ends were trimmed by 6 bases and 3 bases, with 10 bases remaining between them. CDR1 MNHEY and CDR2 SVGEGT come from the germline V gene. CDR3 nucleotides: TGTGCCAGCAGACCGGACAGTACAGATACGCAGTATTTT. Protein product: CASRPDSTDTQYF.

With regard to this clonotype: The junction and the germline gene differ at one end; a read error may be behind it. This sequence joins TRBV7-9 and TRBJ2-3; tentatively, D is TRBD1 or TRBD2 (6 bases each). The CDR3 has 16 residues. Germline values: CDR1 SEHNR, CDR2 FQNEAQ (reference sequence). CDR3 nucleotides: TGTGCCAGCGGCGAAACGGGGGCTCCCAGCGCAGATACGCGGTATTTT. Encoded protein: CASGETGAPSADTRYF.

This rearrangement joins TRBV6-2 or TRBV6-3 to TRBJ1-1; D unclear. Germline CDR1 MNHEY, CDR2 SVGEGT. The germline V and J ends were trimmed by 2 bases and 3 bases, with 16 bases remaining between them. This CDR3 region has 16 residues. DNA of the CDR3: TGTGCCAGCAGTTACAGCGCTTTCGGCCGTGACACTGAAGCTTTCTTT. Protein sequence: CASSYSAFGRDTEAFF.

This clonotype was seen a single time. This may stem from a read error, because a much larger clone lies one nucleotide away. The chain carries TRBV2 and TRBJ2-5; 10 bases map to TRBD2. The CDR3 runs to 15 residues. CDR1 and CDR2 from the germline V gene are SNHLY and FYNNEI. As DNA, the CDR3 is TGTGCCAGACAAGATGAAACTAGCGGGGAAGAGCCCCAGTACTTC. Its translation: CARQDETSGEEPQYF. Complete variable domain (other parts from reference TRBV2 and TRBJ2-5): EPEVTQTPSHQVTQMGQEVILRCVPISNHLYFYWYRQILGQKVEFLVSFYNNEISEKSEIFDDQFSVERPDGSNFTLKIRSTKLEDSAMYFCARQDETSGEEPQYFGPGTRLLVL.

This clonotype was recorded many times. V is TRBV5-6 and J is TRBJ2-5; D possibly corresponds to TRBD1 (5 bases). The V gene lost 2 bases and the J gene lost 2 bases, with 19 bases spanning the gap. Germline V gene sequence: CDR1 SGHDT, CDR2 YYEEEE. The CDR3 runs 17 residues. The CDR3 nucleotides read TGTGCCAGCAGCTTCACCAGGGCATGGGATTGGCAAGAGACCCAGTACTTC. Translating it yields CASSFTRAWDWQETQYF. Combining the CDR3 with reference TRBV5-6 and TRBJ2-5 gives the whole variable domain DAGVTQSPTHLIKTRGQQVTLRCSPKSGHDTVSWYQQALGQGPQFIFQYYEEEERQRGNFPDRFSGHQFPNYSSELNVNALLLGDSALYLCASSFTRAWDWQETQYFGPGTRLLVL.

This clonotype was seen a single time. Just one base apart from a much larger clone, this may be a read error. The CDR3 reads CASSLSLRTGSTDTQHF. The CDR3 DNA reads TGTGCCAGCAGCTTAAGTTTGAGGACAGGTAGCACAGATACGCAGCATTTT. This chain connects TRBV7-9 to TRBJ2-3, with TRBD1 matching over 7 bases. The J call may be faulty, since TRBJ1-5 better matches the DNA end. Germline CDR1 and CDR2: SEHNR and FQNEAQ (reference sequence). The CDR3 covers 17 residues.

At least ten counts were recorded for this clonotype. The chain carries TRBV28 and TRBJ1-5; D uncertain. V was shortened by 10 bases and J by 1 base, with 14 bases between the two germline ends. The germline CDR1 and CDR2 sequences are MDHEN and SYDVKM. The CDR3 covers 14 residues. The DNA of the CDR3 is TGTGCCACCCCCCGGGCTCCAAGCAATCAGCCCCAGCATTTT. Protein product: CATPRAPSNQPQHF.

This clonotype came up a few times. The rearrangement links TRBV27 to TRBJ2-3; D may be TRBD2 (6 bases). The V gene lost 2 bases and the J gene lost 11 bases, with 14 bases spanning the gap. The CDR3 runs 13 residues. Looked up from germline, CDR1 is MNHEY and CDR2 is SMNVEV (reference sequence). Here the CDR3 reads CASSLRLVAEQYF. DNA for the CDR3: TGTGCCAGCAGTTTAAGACTGGTAGCGGAGCAGTATTTT.

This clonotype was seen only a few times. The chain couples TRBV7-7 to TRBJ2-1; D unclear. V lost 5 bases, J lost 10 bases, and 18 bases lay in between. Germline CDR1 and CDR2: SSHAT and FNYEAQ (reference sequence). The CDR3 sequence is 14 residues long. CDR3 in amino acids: CASSPTQLTPEQFF. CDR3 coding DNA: TGTGCCAGCAGCCCAACGCAACTAACGCCCGAGCAGTTCTTC.

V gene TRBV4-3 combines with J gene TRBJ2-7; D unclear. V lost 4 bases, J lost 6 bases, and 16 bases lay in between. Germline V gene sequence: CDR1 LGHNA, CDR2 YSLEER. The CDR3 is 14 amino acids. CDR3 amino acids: CASSPEFWSVEQYF. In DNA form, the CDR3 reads TGCGCCAGCAGCCCGGAGTTTTGGTCGGTCGAGCAGTACTTC.

CDR3 sequence reads: CASSQSPGTGSHSGANVLTF. The CDR3 nucleotides are TGCGCCAGCAGCCAATCCCCCGGGACAGGGAGTCACTCTGGGGCCAACGTCCTGACTTTC. The chain has TRBV4-1 and TRBJ2-6; 9 bases align to TRBD1. The V segment lost 2 bases and the J segment 0 bases; nucleotides outside the gene matches: 11. Germline assignment: CDR1 MGHRA and CDR2 YSYEKL. The CDR3 has 20 amino acids.

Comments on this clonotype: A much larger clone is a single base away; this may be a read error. CDR3 coding DNA: TGTGCCAGCAGCCAAGATTGGGGGGGCGCACCGAATGAGCAGTTCTTC. The encoded protein is CASSQDWGGAPNEQFF. The V gene is TRBV3-1, the J gene TRBJ2-1; possibly TRBD2 for D (7 bases). The CDR3 runs 16 residues. From germline, CDR1 is LGHDT and CDR2 YNNKEL (reference sequence). Trimming took off 0 bases at V and 7 bases at J, with 16 bases between the two ends.

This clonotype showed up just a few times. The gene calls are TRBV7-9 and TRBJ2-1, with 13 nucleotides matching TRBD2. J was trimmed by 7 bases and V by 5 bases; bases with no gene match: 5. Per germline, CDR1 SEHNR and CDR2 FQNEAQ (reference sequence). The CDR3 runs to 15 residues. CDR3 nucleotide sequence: TGTGCCAGCAGCGCTACTAGCGGGAGGGGTAATGAGCAGTTCTTC. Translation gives CASSATSGRGNEQFF.

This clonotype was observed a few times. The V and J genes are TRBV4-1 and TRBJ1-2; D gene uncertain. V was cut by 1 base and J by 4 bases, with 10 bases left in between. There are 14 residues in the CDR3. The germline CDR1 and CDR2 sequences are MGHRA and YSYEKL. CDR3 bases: TGCGCCAGCAGCCAAGGGCCGAGGGCCTATGGCTACACCTTC. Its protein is CASSQGPRAYGYTF.

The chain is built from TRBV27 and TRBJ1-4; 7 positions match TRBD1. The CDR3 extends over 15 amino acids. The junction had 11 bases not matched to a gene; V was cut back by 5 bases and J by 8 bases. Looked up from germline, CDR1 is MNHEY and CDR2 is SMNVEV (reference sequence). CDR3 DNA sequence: TGTGCCAGCAGTAACACAGGGGCGTTGAACGAAAAACTGTTTTTT. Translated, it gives CASSNTGALNEKLFF.